This T cell receptor (beta chain) was retrieved from a study of glioma-infiltrating T cells after dendritic cell vaccination (dated by TCRdb to 2016 to 2017). Broadly, across the study: The cohort included 15 or so glioblastoma patients drawn from Phase I and II dendritic cell vaccination trials, of whom 9 were newly diagnosed and 6 had recurrent disease. Survival after dendritic cell vaccination was correlated with TCR sequencing metrics, such as TIL content and the overlap between tumor and blood repertoires. Patients received autologous tumor lysate-pulsed dendritic cell vaccination between about 2002 and 2013. Deep sequencing of TCR beta CDR3 regions was used to quantify tumor-infiltrating lymphocyte content and compare tumor and blood repertoires in dendritic cell-vaccinated glioblastoma patients. Three intradermal dendritic cell vaccine injections were administered to patients at biweekly intervals in the arm below the axilla. The vaccine was prepared from monocyte-derived dendritic cells that were cultured for about 7 days with IL-4 and GM-CSF and then pulsed overnight with autologous tumor lysate.

The label giving this sample's time point can be read as: after dendritic cell vaccination, including at tumor progression/relapse. To be selected, patients needed enough residual fresh-frozen tumor tissue and more than two years of available survival data. Although molecular status otherwise differed among the glioblastoma patients, no patient had an isocitrate dehydrogenase mutation. PBMC were collected before vaccination, two weeks after the third vaccination, and at tumor progression when it occurred. The Qiagen DNeasy Blood extraction Kit was used for extraction of genomic DNA. Counted from cysteine to phenylalanine, this CDR3 has 16 amino acids. Only the CDR3 DNA is retained, 48 bases long and in frame from the first base. The V end gives up 5 bases and the J end 7 bases, leaving 10 bases in the junction not matched to a gene. Sequences LGHNA (CDR1) and YNFKEQ (CDR2) are obtained from the germline V gene.

The immunoSEQ assay amplified TCRB CDR3 regions from roughly 2 micrograms of genomic DNA, or from all available DNA when less than that amount was available. For multiplex PCR, 60 forward primers for TCR V beta segments and 13 reverse primers for J beta segments were used. To estimate reads per starting template, synthetic control templates were spiked into each sample at limiting dilution. Reads of 87 bp were generated by sequencing on the Illumina HiSeq System. Processing in the source paper ran as follows. PCR and sequencing errors were removed by a nearest neighbor algorithm that merged closely related sequences. TCR overlap was measured as the percentage of unique tumor TCR beta sequences that were also present in the peripheral blood of the same patient. In TCRdb, the immuneACCESS table is reduced to in-frame sequences with V and J assigned. These tables do not hold every clone; where another copy was compared, an unresolved V gene accounts for under half, and the others remain unexplained. The DNA gave D and trimming, while V, J and clone size come from that table. The table for this sample lists 80,000 to 100,000 clones; 80% of them were counted only once. The ten largest clones take up about 5.5% of the sample.

Overall study results and their limits: The cohort was small and heterogeneous, with few patients having full blood and tumor sets and even fewer initial-recurrent tumor pairs. The response model built on TCR overlap across three groups was characterized as speculative, with prospective validation still needed. After dendritic cell vaccination, a higher estimated pretreatment TIL content predicted longer time to progression and longer overall survival. TCR clonality showed no direct relationship with survival, which suggests that a diverse polyclonal response may be important.

As for this clone: Its antigen has not been determined. No quality values exist for individual bases; no much larger clone is one base distant.

The receptor chain draws on TRBV4-2 and TRBJ2-1; 11 middle bases align to TRBD2. The source material was blood, sampled after dendritic cell vaccination. The receptor was derived from a human donor with glioblastoma. The nucleotide sequence reads TGTGCCAGCAGCAGGTGGCTAGCGGGAGGAGGGAATGAGCAGTTCTTC. The resulting protein is CASSRWLAGGGNEQFF.